The clone carrying this T cell receptor (beta chain) occurred a few times. Amplified TCR beta CDR3 regions derived from RNA transcripts. The study used the HTBI primer set for a first-round RT-PCR of the TCR CDR3. TCRdb re-called the multiplex PCR reads through MiXCR, storing one row per CDR3 protein. The table has about 640,000 distinct CDR3 sequences, less than 25% seen once. The data derive from a study of T cells in Graves' hyperthyroidism and ophthalmopathy. CDR3 size: 13 residues. Germline-derived CDR1 and CDR2 are DFQATT and SNEGSKA (reference sequence). This receptor was identified in a young man with Graves' ophthalmopathy. This rearrangement joins TRBV20-1 to TRBJ2-3; perhaps TRBD1 as D (5 bases). Specimen: blood. CDR3 sequence reads: CSKTATLTDTQYF. The CDR3 bases are TGCAGCAAGACAGCTACTCTCACAGATACGCAGTATTTT.